The sequence of this T cell receptor (beta chain) was determined in a study of cytomegalovirus exposure and HLA in healthy donors. The ends were cut back, 2 bases at V and 4 bases at J, with 9 bases in the middle. Germline CDR1 and CDR2: MNHEY and SMNVEV (reference sequence). The CDR3 contains 14 residues. Both 60 Vbeta primers and 13 Jbeta primers went into the PCR. Profiling relied on immunoSEQ multiplex PCR, and the TCRdb table lists in-frame clones only, not all of them. The data hold 100,000 to 150,000 clones, with 80% observed a single time. This TCR was recovered from a young man in good health and CMV-seropositive. What was sequenced was PBMCs. The V call is TRBV27, the J call TRBJ1-5; D uncertain. CDR3 protein: CASSLGLPNQPQHF. The CDR3 DNA reads TGTGCCAGCAGTTTAGGACTGCCAAATCAGCCCCAGCATTTT.